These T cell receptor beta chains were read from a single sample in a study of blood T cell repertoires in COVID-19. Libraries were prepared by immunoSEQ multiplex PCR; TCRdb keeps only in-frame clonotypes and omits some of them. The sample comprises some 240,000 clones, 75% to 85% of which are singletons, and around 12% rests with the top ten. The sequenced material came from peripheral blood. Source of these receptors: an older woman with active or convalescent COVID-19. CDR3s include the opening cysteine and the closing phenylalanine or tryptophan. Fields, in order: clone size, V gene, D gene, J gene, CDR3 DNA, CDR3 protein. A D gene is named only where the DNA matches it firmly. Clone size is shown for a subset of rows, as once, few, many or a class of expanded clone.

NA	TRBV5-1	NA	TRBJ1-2	TGCGCCAGCAGCCTTCAGAGGGCGGGAGGCTACACCTTC	CASSLQRAGGYTF
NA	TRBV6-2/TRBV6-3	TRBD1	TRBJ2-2	TGTGCCAGCAGTTATCCAACCCAGGACAGGGGGAACGGGGAGCTGTTTTTT	CASSYPTQDRGNGELFF
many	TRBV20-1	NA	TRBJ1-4	TGCAGTGCGCAGACAGGTCAAAAACTGTTTTTT	CSAQTGQKLFF
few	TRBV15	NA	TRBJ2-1	TGTGCCACCAGCAGAGATCGGGTAGGTGAGCAGTTCTTC	CATSRDRVGEQFF
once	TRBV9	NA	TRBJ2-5	TGTGCCAGCAGCTCGGGTGGCGGGGCCCAAGAGACCCAGTACTTC	CASSSGGGAQETQYF
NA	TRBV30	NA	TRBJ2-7	TGTGCCTGGTGCAGGGGCCTAACCTACGAGCAGTACTTC	CAWCRGLTYEQYF
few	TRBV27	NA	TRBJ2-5	TGTGCCAGACGCCTCCGGGATGGCTTGGAAGAGACCCAGTACTTC	CARRLRDGLEETQYF
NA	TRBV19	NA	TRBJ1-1	TGTGCCAGTAGTATCCAGGGCGCAAACACTGAAGCTTTCTTT	CASSIQGANTEAFF
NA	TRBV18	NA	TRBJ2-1	TGTGCCAGCTCACCACAACGGGGTTACAATGAGCAGTTCTTC	CASSPQRGYNEQFF
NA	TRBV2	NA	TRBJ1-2	TGTGCCAGCACTCAGGGTCTATCTAACTATGGCTACACCTTC	CASTQGLSNYGYTF
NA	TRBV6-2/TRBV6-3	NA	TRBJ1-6	TGTGCCAGCAGCCAACCGGGACAAAGCTCCTATAATTCACCCCTCCACTTT	CASSQPGQSSYNSPLHF
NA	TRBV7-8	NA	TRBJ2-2	TGTGCCAGCAGCGAAGGGGGCGGGGTCCTGACCGGGGAGCTGTTTTTT	CASSEGGGVLTGELFF
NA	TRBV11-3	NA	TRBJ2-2	TGTGCCAGCAGCTCGGTTGGGGCCCTTGGCGGGGAGCTGTTTTTT	CASSSVGALGGELFF
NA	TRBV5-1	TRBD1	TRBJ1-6	TGCGCCAGCAGCCCCGGACAGGGGGAGGCACCCCTCCACTTT	CASSPGQGEAPLHF
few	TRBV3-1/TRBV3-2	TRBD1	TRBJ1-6	TGTGCCAGCAGCGCCCAGGGACAGGGGTTCTCACCCCTCCACTTT	CASSAQGQGFSPLHF
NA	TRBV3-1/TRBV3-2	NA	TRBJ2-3	TGTGCCAGCAGCCGAGGCCCTACGCAGTATTTT	CASSRGPTQYF
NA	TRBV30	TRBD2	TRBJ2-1	TGTGCCTGGAGTCGAGTAGCGGGGGGCTACTCCTACAATGAGCAGTTCTTC	CAWSRVAGGYSYNEQFF
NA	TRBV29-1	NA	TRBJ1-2	TGCAGCGTTCGGAACAGGGACTATGGCTACACCTTC	CSVRNRDYGYTF
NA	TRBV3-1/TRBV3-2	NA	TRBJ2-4	TGTGCCAGCAGCCTTGGGCCGCCTGAAAACATTCAGTACTTC	CASSLGPPENIQYF
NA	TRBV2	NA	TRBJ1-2	TGTGCCAGTCCTAGGGGCTACACCTTC	CASPRGYTF
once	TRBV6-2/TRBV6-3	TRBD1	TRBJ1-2	TGTGCCAGCAGTTACTCCGGGACAGCCCAGCGGGGCTACACCTTC	CASSYSGTAQRGYTF
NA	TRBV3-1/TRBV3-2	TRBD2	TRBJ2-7	TGTGCCAGCAGATTAAGCGGGGCCTACGAGCAGTACTTC	CASRLSGAYEQYF
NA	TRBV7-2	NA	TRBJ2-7	TGTGCCAGCAGCTTGGCTAGCGTCTACGAGCAGTACTTC	CASSLASVYEQYF
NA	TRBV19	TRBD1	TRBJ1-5	TGTGCCAGTAGTTGGGGACAGGGGGCGCAGGGTCAGCCCCAGCATTTT	CASSWGQGAQGQPQHF
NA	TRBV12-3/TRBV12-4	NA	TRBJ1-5	TGTGCCAGCAGCCCTACAGGGTTTCAGCCCCAGCATTTT	CASSPTGFQPQHF
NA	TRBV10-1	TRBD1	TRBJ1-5	TGCGCCAGCACTAGAGGGACAGGTAATAGCAATCAGCCCCAGCATTTT	CASTRGTGNSNQPQHF
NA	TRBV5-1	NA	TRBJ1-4	TGCGCCAGCAGCCCAAAGACAGCCGATGAAAAACTGTTTTTT	CASSPKTADEKLFF
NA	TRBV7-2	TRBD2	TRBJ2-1	TGTGCCAGCAGCTCGGCGAGCGGGGGGGCCGGTAATGAGCAGTTCTTC	CASSSASGGAGNEQFF
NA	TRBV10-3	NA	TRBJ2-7	TGTGCCATCAGTGAAGGGCAGGGCATGGGCGAGCAGTACTTC	CAISEGQGMGEQYF
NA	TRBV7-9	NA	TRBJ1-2	TGTGCCAGCAGCTTAGGGGCGGGAACGGCGTATGGCTACACCTTC	CASSLGAGTAYGYTF
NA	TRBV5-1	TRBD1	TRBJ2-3	TGCGCCAGCAGGCTATTGGGACAGGTTGCAGATACGCAGTATTTT	CASRLLGQVADTQYF
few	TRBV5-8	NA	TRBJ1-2	TGTGCCAGCACACGGACAGACTATGGCTACACCTTC	CASTRTDYGYTF
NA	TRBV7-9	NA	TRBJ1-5	TGTGCCAGCAGCTTAGGCGCAGGATCGGGCAATCAGCCCCAGCATTTT	CASSLGAGSGNQPQHF
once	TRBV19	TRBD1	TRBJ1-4	TGTGCCAGTAGTGCGGGCCAGGGGGATGGGAAACTGTTTTTT	CASSAGQGDGKLFF
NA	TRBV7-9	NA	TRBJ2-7	TGTGCCAGCAGCTTATCGTGGGCATACGAGCAGTACTTC	CASSLSWAYEQYF
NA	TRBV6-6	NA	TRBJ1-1	TGTGCCAGCAGTTATTCCACTCGGACAGAAGCTTTCTTT	CASSYSTRTEAFF
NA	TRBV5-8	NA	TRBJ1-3	TGTGCCGCTGGGACTGACGGAAACACCATATATTTT	CAAGTDGNTIYF
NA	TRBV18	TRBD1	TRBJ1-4	TGTGCCAGCTCACCGGGGACAGGGCTTAATGAAAAACTGTTTTTT	CASSPGTGLNEKLFF
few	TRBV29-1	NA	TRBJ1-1	TGCAGCGTTTCACAAATGACCCAGGGCACTGAAGCTTTCTTT	CSVSQMTQGTEAFF
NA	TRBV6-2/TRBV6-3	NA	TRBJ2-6	TGTGCCAGCAGCCTGCCAGGGTCTGGGGCCAACGTCCTGACTTTC	CASSLPGSGANVLTF
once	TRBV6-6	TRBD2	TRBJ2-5	TGTGCCAGCAGCCAACTAGCGGCCACGCGGGAGACCCAGTACTTC	CASSQLAATRETQYF
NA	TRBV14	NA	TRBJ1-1	TGTGCCAGCAGCCAATCGGGCAGGGTATTGAGCACTGAAGCTTTCTTT	CASSQSGRVLSTEAFF
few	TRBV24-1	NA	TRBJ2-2	TGTGCCACCAGTGATTCTACCAGGGGTGTCGGGGAGCTGTTTTTT	CATSDSTRGVGELFF
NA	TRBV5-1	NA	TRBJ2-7	TGCGCCAGCAGCTTTGGAGGGGCATTCTACGAGCAGTACTTC	CASSFGGAFYEQYF
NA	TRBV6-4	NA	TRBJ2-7	TGTGCCAGCAGTAGGAGGACTCGCCACTACGAGCAGTACTTC	CASSRRTRHYEQYF
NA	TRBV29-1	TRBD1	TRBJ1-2	TGCAGCGTTGCGGTACAGGGGGCACGAGGGAATGGCTACACCTTC	CSVAVQGARGNGYTF